The entry below gives a single T cell receptor beta chain sequence along with its context. This CDR3 has 16 amino acids. CDR1 is SGHRS, CDR2 YFSETQ, per germline. The V end lost 4 bases, the J end lost 0 bases, and 14 bases lay between the germline ends. This sample is drawn from a study of blood T cell repertoires in COVID-19. Overall study context: Acute and convalescent COVID-19 specimens originated in the United States, Italy and Spain. The analysed material was cDNA or gDNA that came from T cells, B-cell-depleted T cells, or PBMCs.

Source study methods: The assay estimated nucleated cells by amplifying reference gene primers. The protocol was immunoSEQ multiplex PCR, while the TCRdb copy is restricted to in-frame clones and leaves out a portion. The V and J calls and clone size were taken over from that table, and D and trimming were inferred from the DNA. The sample records 200,000 to 250,000 clones, 70% to 90% being singletons. Sequencing input: peripheral blood. V gene TRBV5-1 combines with J gene TRBJ1-5; TRBD1 is a possible D gene (6 bases). This TCR came from a man aged 35 to 55 with acute or convalescent COVID-19. Here the CDR3 reads CASSRLPGHSNQPQHF. The CDR3 DNA reads TGCGCCAGCAGCCGCTTACCGGGACATAGCAATCAGCCCCAGCATTTT. Full variable domain (outside the CDR3, taken from reference TRBV5-1 and TRBJ1-5): KAGVTQTPRYLIKTRGQQVTLSCSPISGHRSVSWYQQTPGQGLQFLFEYFSETQRNKGNFPGRFSGRQFSNSRSEMNVSTLELGDSALYLCASSRLPGHSNQPQHFGDGTRLSIL.